These T cell receptor beta chains were read from a single sample in a study of cytomegalovirus exposure and HLA in healthy donors. Here immunoSEQ multiplex PCR was the method, and the copy in TCRdb shows in-frame clones only, minus some. Of about 160,000 clones in the sample, 80% to 90% were seen once. Sequencing was carried out using PBMCs. The receptors stem from a man aged 45 to 65 in good health and CMV-seropositive. The CDR3 runs from the conserved cysteine through the conserved F or W. A D gene is named only where the DNA matches it firmly.

D,V,J,CDR3,DNA
NA,TRBV7-6,TRBJ2-3,CASSYRGRENLDTQYF,TGTGCCAGCAGCTACCGGGGGCGGGAGAACCTAGATACGCAGTATTTT
TRBD1,TRBV30,TRBJ1-4,CAWSPGTGKLFF,TGTGCCTGGAGTCCCGGGACAGGGAAACTGTTTTTT
NA,TRBV4-2,TRBJ2-2,CASSLRGDGELFF,TGTGCCAGCAGCCTCAGGGGGGACGGGGAGCTGTTTTTT
NA,TRBV5-3,TRBJ2-1,CARSFRGGGQFF,TGTGCCAGAAGCTTCAGGGGCGGGGGGCAGTTCTTC
TRBD1,TRBV25-1,TRBJ2-7,CASSLTGAREQYF,TGTGCCAGCAGCCTCACAGGGGCACGGGAGCAGTACTTC
TRBD1,TRBV5-1,TRBJ2-3,CASSLQGIDTDTQYF,TGCGCCAGCAGCTTACAGGGGATCGACACAGATACGCAGTATTTT
TRBD2,TRBV2,TRBJ2-3,CASSEDLAGGQYF,TGTGCCAGCAGTGAAGACCTAGCGGGGGGGCAGTATTTT
NA,TRBV6-5,TRBJ1-2,CASSSLGGVGYTF,TGTGCCAGCAGTTCGCTAGGGGGGGTCGGCTACACCTTC
TRBD1,TRBV7-9,TRBJ2-5,CASSEIMGQSKETQYF,TGTGCCAGTTCCGAGATAATGGGACAGAGTAAAGAGACCCAGTACTTC
NA,TRBV4-1,TRBJ1-1,CASTNNPGGVGTEAFF,TGCGCCAGCACCAATAACCCTGGGGGGGTGGGCACTGAAGCTTTCTTT
NA,TRBV29-1,TRBJ1-1,CSVTGGAGNTEAFF,TGCAGCGTTACCGGGGGGGCTGGAAACACTGAAGCTTTCTTT
NA,TRBV30,TRBJ2-3,CAWSVLRVGTDTQYF,TGTGCCTGGAGTGTACTCAGGGTCGGAACAGATACGCAGTATTTT
NA,TRBV9,TRBJ2-7,CASSPYRANEQYF,TGTGCCAGCAGCCCCTACAGGGCTAACGAGCAGTACTTC
NA,TRBV12-5,TRBJ2-7,CASGLVLREQYF,TGTGCTAGTGGTTTGGTTTTACGGGAGCAGTACTTC
NA,TRBV13,TRBJ1-3,CASRRQGSGNTIYF,TGTGCCAGCAGACGCCAGGGATCGGGAAACACCATATATTTT